The 26 T cell receptor beta chains reported below all come from one sample, sequenced in a study of T cells after somatic rescue of genetic block. Using immunoSEQ multiplex PCR, the repertoire was profiled, and TCRdb retains in-frame clones only, with some absent. The sample has around 57,000 clones, around 96% seen once. Sequenced input: peripheral blood mononuclear cells (PBMCs). The origin of the receptors is a child in the first two years of life.

V and J are TRBV23-1 and TRBJ2-1; 14 bases fit TRBD2. TRBV23-1 is recorded as an ORF, its role being uncertain. The CDR3 runs to 18 residues. With V trimmed by 0 bases and J by 3 bases, 4 bases remained unmatched. CDR3 amino acids: CASSQSGTSGSLYNEQFF. CDR3 bases: TGCGCCAGCAGTCAATCAGGGACTAGCGGGAGCCTCTACAATGAGCAGTTCTTC.

The chain employs TRBV6-5 and TRBJ2-1, with TRBD2 identical over 12 bases. The germline V gene encodes CDR1 MNHEY and CDR2 SVGAGI. Germline trimming cut 4 bases from V and 2 bases from J; bases unmatched to any gene: 3. This CDR3 contains 16 residues. CDR3 sequence reads: CASSSRLAGAYNEQFF. CDR3 nucleotide sequence: TGTGCCAGCAGTTCCCGACTAGCGGGAGCCTACAATGAGCAGTTCTTC.

The chain joins TRBV7-3 to TRBJ2-5; 10 bases map to TRBD1. The CDR3 is 13 amino acids. Losses at the gene ends were 6 bases for V and 4 bases for J; bases not matched to a gene: 2. Germline V lookup: CDR1 SGHTA, CDR2 FQGTGA. DNA for the CDR3: TGTGCCAGCAGTCGGGACAGGGGAGAGACCCAGTACTTC. Its protein product is CASSRDRGETQYF. The full variable domain, rest sourced from reference TRBV7-3 and TRBJ2-5, is GAGVSQTPSNKVTEKGKYVELRCDPISGHTALYWYRQSLGQGPEFLIYFQGTGAADDSGLPNDRFFAVRPEGSVSTLKIQRTERGDSAVYLCASSRDRGETQYFGPGTRLLVL.

The chain combines TRBV5-6 with TRBJ2-2; no firm D call. The CDR3 runs to 11 residues. Germline loops: CDR1 SGHDT, CDR2 YYEEEE. Deletions cut 3 bases from V and 3 bases from J, with 0 bases between. The CDR3 region is CASSYTGELFF. The CDR3 DNA reads as TGTGCCAGCAGCTACACCGGGGAGCTGTTTTTT.

The chain recombines TRBV7-9 with TRBJ1-1; D might be TRBD1 (5 bases). This CDR3 has 12 residues. The germline CDR1 and CDR2 sequences are SEHNR and FQNEAQ (reference sequence). V was trimmed by 1 base and J by 11 bases, leaving 11 bases between them. CDR3 in DNA: TGTGCCAGCAGCTTAGAGGGGACGGGGGCTTTCTTT. Translating it yields CASSLEGTGAFF.

The chain combines TRBV28 with TRBJ1-3, with 7 bases fitting TRBD1. The ends lost 1 base at V and 0 bases at J; junction bases unmatched: 6. The CDR3 totals 17 residues. Germline CDR1 MDHEN, CDR2 SYDVKM. CDR3 protein: CASSLLLRGISGNTIYF. The CDR3 region has the DNA TGTGCCAGCAGTTTATTGCTCAGGGGGATCTCTGGAAACACCATATATTTT.

V usage is TRBV4-1 and J usage is TRBJ1-4; 7 bases align to TRBD1. The germline gives CDR1 MGHRA, CDR2 YSYEKL. The CDR3 has 14 amino acids. The trim removed 4 bases at V and 4 bases at J, leaving 3 bases unmatched. The CDR3 is CASSPGQSNEKLFF. CDR3 in DNA: TGCGCCAGCAGCCCGGGACAGAGTAATGAAAAACTGTTTTTT.

CDR3 nucleotides: TGTGCCACCAGCAGAGATCGAATACTAGAGGATGAGCAGTTCTTC. It encodes CATSRDRILEDEQFF. The chain recombines TRBV15 with TRBJ2-1; TRBD2 is a possible D gene (5 bases). CDR3 length: 15 residues. V was shortened by 0 bases and J by 8 bases, with 14 bases between the two germline ends. Germline lookup yields CDR1 LNHNV and CDR2 YYDKDF (reference sequence).

This rearrangement joins TRBV28 to TRBJ2-7, with D maybe TRBD2 (6 bases). The CDR3 has 12 amino acids. V was cut by 7 bases and J by 3 bases, with 10 bases left in between. CDR1 and CDR2 from the germline V gene are MDHEN and SYDVKM. The CDR3 sequence is CASTFGGYEQYF. Here the CDR3 DNA reads TGTGCCAGCACCTTCGGGGGCTACGAGCAGTACTTC.

The J gene is TRBJ1-6, the V gene TRBV5-1, with 7 positions matching TRBD1. CDR3 length equals 13 residues. Germline-derived CDR1 and CDR2 are SGHRS and YFSETQ. V trimming: 4 bases; J trimming: 10 bases; junction bases outside the gene matches: 5. CDR3 coding DNA: TGCGCCAGCAGCCCAGGGGGTGGGTCACCCCTCCACTTT. This encodes CASSPGGGSPLHF.

The table lists this clone with a count of one. In DNA, the CDR3 is TGTGCCAGCAGCGTAGCCCCACCCGGGACAGGGGGCGGAAACACCATATATTTT. Translated, it gives CASSVAPPGTGGGNTIYF. V gene TRBV9 combines with J gene TRBJ1-3, with 12 bases fitting TRBD1. With 0 bases clipped from V and 4 bases from J, the junction kept 8 bases outside the gene matches. The CDR3 loop spans 18 amino acids. Germline CDR1 reads SGDLS; CDR2 reads YYNGEE.

This clone was found once. This chain joins TRBV13 and TRBJ2-6, with D perhaps matching TRBD1 (6 bases). Germline V lookup: CDR1 PRHDT, CDR2 FYEKMQ (reference sequence). This CDR3 spans 16 amino acids. Deletions cut 5 bases from V and 4 bases from J, with 15 bases between. The CDR3 is CASSQSLGAGANVLTF. Here the CDR3 DNA reads TGTGCCAGCAGCCAAAGTTTGGGGGCCGGGGCCAACGTCCTGACTTTC.

Points on this clone: In the same sample, other DNA sequences code for this CDR3. The chain combines TRBV4-2 with TRBJ2-5; 12 bases map to TRBD2. V lost 3 bases and J lost 4; bases outside the gene matches: 0. Looked up from germline, CDR1 is LGHNA and CDR2 is YNFKEQ. The CDR3 loop spans 14 amino acids. CDR3 in amino acids: CASSQGLAGETQYF. In nucleotides, the CDR3 is TGTGCCAGCAGCCAGGGACTAGCGGGAGAGACCCAGTACTTC.

The gene calls are TRBV30 and TRBJ1-2, with TRBD1 identical over 11 bases. The J segment lost 4 bases and the V segment lost 5 bases, leaving 6 bases of the junction unmatched. This CDR3 is built from 14 residues. Per germline, CDR1 GTSNPN and CDR2 SVGIG (reference sequence). CDR3 loop: CAWATGTGGYGYTF. The CDR3 DNA reads as TGTGCCTGGGCAACCGGGACAGGGGGCTATGGCTACACCTTC. Combining the CDR3 with reference TRBV30 and TRBJ1-2 gives the whole variable domain SQTIHQWPATLVQPVGSPLSLECTVEGTSNPNLYWYRQAAGRGLQLLFYSVGIGQISSEVPQNLSASRPQDRQFILSSKKLLLSDSGFYLCAWATGTGGYGYTFGSGTRLTVV.

This chain uses TRBV5-1 with TRBJ1-2; D unclear. The germline gives CDR1 SGHRS, CDR2 YFSETQ. This CDR3 is 14 amino acids long. Trimming took off 0 bases at V and 3 bases at J, with 9 bases between the two ends. CDR3 protein: CASSLVGEYYGYTF. The DNA of the CDR3 is TGCGCCAGCAGCTTGGTAGGAGAATACTATGGCTACACCTTC.

The rearrangement links TRBV28 to TRBJ2-5; 8 positions agree with TRBD2. Per the germline V gene, CDR1 is MDHEN and CDR2 is SYDVKM. The length of the CDR3 is 16 residues. V trimming: 3 bases; J trimming: 1 base; junction bases outside the gene matches: 7. In DNA form, the CDR3 reads TGTGCCAGCAGTTTTGGGAGCGGGAGTCTCCAAGAGACCCAGTACTTC. Protein sequence: CASSFGSGSLQETQYF.

V and J are TRBV11-1 and TRBJ1-6; 9 nucleotides agree with TRBD1. With 4 bases clipped from V and 10 bases from J, the junction kept 5 bases outside the gene matches. The CDR3 spans 14 residues. Germline assignment: CDR1 SGHAT and CDR2 FQDESV (reference sequence). CDR3 region: CASSYRGLGSPLHF. For the CDR3, the DNA is TGTGCCAGCAGCTACAGGGGGCTAGGATCACCCCTCCACTTT. The full variable domain, its missing parts supplied by reference TRBV11-1 and TRBJ1-6, is EAEVAQSPRYKITEKSQAVAFWCDPISGHATLYWYRQILGQGPELLVQFQDESVVDDSQLPKDRFSAERLKGVDSTLKIQPAELGDSAMYLCASSYRGLGSPLHFGNGTRLTVT.

This chain links TRBV11-2 with TRBJ1-1; a weak D match, TRBD1 (6 bases). CDR3 length: 15 amino acids. Trimming removed 5 bases at V and 1 base at J, with 14 bases between. In germline, CDR1 is SGHAT, CDR2 FQNNGV. This chain's CDR3 is CASSPQQGANTEAFF. In DNA form, the CDR3 reads TGTGCCAGCAGCCCACAACAGGGAGCGAACACTGAAGCTTTCTTT.

V usage is TRBV7-2 and J usage is TRBJ2-1, with 10 bases aligning to TRBD1. Germline-derived CDR1 and CDR2 are SGHTA and FQGNSA. The junction had 8 bases not matched to a gene; V was cut back by 7 bases and J by 5 bases. The CDR3 totals 15 residues. CDR3 sequence: CASTRRDRGHNEQFF. In nucleotides, the CDR3 is TGTGCCAGCACGCGCCGGGACAGGGGACACAATGAGCAGTTCTTC.

The J gene is TRBJ2-2, the V gene TRBV5-4; 7 nucleotides match TRBD2. The germline gives CDR1 SGHNT, CDR2 YYREEE (reference sequence). Unmatched junction bases numbered 9, after V lost 4 bases and J lost 6 bases. This CDR3 is built from 15 residues. The CDR3 bases are TGTGCCAGCAGCGCCGGGACTAACGCACCCGGGGAGCTGTTTTTT. It specifies CASSAGTNAPGELFF.

The genes are TRBV12-5 and TRBJ2-3, with TRBD2 as a possible D gene (6 bases). The CDR3 loop spans 21 amino acids. Germline assignment: CDR1 LGHNT and CDR2 FRNRAP. The V end was cut by 3 bases, the J end by 0 bases, with 28 bases between. The CDR3: CASGFISLGLVGTSSTDTQYF. DNA of the CDR3: TGTGCTAGTGGTTTCATCTCGCTCGGACTTGTGGGGACTTCTAGCACAGATACGCAGTATTTT. The whole variable domain, remainder taken from reference TRBV12-5 and TRBJ2-3, is DARVTQTPRHKVTEMGQEVTMRCQPILGHNTVFWYRQTMMQGLELLAYFRNRAPLDDSGMPKDRFSAEMPDATLATLKIQPSEPRDSAVYFCASGFISLGLVGTSSTDTQYFGPGTRLTVL.

V usage is TRBV13 and J usage is TRBJ2-5; 8 bases map to TRBD2. Germline lookup yields CDR1 PRHDT and CDR2 FYEKMQ (reference sequence). The CDR3 runs to 13 residues. With 2 bases clipped from V and 4 bases from J, the junction kept 0 bases outside the gene matches. CDR3 residues: CASSLLAGETQYF. CDR3 nucleotide sequence: TGTGCCAGCAGCTTACTAGCGGGAGAGACCCAGTACTTC. The full variable domain, with the rest looked up from reference TRBV13 and TRBJ2-5, is AAGVIQSPRHLIKEKRETATLKCYPIPRHDTVYWYQQGPGQDPQFLISFYEKMQSDKGSIPDRFSAQQFSDYHSELNMSSLELGDSALYFCASSLLAGETQYFGPGTRLLVL.

V gene TRBV6-6 combines with J gene TRBJ1-1, with 7 bases that match TRBD1. Germline CDR1 and CDR2: MNHNY and SVGAGI (reference sequence). The CDR3 loop spans 14 amino acids. J gave up 4 bases and V 5 bases, and 7 bases lay outside the gene matches. Here the CDR3 reads CASSKGAGVTEAFF. The CDR3, as DNA: TGTGCCAGCAGTAAGGGGGCCGGAGTCACTGAAGCTTTCTTT.

The V gene is TRBV20-1, the J gene TRBJ1-1; D not resolved. Germline CDR1 and CDR2: DFQATT and SNEGSKA (reference sequence). Trimming pared 5 bases from V and 0 bases from J, leaving 4 bases between. The CDR3 contains 11 residues. CDR3 DNA: TGCAGTGCTCCCCTGAACACTGAAGCTTTCTTT. This translates into CSAPLNTEAFF.

V is TRBV4-1 and J is TRBJ1-4; 7 bases agree with TRBD1. The CDR3 spans 16 residues. V was pared by 1 base and J by 4 bases, with 6 bases of the junction left unmatched. The V gene's germline CDR1 is MGHRA and CDR2 YSYEKL. CDR3 nucleotides: TGCGCCAGCAGCCAAGGACAGGGAACGAGTAATGAAAAACTGTTTTTT. Residues: CASSQGQGTSNEKLFF.

The gene calls are TRBV6-5 and TRBJ1-1; no clear D. Between the trimmed V and J ends, which lost 8 bases and 0 bases, there was a span of 13 bases. The germline gives CDR1 MNHEY, CDR2 SVGAGI. This CDR3 is built from 14 residues. The CDR3 DNA follows: TGTGCCAGCGGGGAGAGGGTAATGAACACTGAAGCTTTCTTT. This gives the protein CASGERVMNTEAFF.